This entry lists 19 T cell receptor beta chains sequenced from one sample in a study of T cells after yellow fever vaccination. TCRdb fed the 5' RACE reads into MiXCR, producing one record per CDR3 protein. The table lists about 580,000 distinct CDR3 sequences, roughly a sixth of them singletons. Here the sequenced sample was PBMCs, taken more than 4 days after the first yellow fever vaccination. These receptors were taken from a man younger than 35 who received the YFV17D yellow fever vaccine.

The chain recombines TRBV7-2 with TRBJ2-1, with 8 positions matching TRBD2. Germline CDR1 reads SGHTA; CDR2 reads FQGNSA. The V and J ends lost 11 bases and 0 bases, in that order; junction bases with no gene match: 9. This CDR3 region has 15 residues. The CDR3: CAGRGGLSSYNEQFF. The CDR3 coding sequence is TGTGCCGGACGGGGGGGACTTAGCTCCTACAATGAGCAGTTCTTC.

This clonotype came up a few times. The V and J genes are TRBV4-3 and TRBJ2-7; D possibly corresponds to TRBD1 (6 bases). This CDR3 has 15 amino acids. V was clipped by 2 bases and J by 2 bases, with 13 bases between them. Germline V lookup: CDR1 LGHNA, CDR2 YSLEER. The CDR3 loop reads CASSQSRGLAYEQYF. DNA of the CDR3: TGCGCCAGCAGCCAAAGCAGGGGCCTCGCCTACGAGCAGTACTTC.

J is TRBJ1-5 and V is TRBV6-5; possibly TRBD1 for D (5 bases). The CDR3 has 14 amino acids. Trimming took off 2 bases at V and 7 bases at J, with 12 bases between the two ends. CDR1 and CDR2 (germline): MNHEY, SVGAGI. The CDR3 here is CASSYVEGRQPQHF. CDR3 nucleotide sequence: TGTGCCAGCAGTTACGTCGAGGGGAGGCAGCCCCAGCATTTT.

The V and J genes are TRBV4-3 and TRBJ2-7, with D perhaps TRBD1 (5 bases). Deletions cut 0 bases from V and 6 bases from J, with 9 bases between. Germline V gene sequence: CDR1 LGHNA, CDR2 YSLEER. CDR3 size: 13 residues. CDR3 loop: CASSQEAGPEQYV. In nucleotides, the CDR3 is TGCGCCAGCAGCCAAGAGGCAGGGCCCGAGCAGTACGTC.

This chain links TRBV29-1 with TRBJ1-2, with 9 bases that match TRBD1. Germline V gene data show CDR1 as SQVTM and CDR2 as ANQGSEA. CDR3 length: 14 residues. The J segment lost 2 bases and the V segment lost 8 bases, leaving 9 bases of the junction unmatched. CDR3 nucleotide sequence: TGCAGCATCAAGAAAGGGACAGGGAACTATGGCTACACCTTC. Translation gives CSIKKGTGNYGYTF.

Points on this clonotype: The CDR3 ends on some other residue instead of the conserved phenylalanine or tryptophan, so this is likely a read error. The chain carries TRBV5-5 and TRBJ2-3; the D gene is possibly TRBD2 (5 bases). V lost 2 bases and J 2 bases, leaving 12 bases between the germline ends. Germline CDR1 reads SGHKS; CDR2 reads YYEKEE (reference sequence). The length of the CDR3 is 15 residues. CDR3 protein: CASSLGGGDTDTQYL. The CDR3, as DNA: TGTGCCAGCAGCTTAGGTGGAGGAGACACAGATACGCAGTATTTG.

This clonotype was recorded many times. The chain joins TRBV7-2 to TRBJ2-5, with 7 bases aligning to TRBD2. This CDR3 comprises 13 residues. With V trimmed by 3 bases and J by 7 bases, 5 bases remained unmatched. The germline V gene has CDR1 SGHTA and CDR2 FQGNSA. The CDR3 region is CASSFGTGGTQYF. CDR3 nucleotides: TGTGCCAGCAGCTTCGGGACGGGGGGGACCCAGTACTTC.

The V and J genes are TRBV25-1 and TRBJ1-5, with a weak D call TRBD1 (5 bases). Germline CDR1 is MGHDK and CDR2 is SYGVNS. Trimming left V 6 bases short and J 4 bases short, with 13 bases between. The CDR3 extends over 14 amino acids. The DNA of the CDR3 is TGTGCCAGCAGAGGTTTGGGGGAGAATCAGCCCCAGCATTTT. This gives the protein CASRGLGENQPQHF. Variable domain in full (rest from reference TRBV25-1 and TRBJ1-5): EADIYQTPRYLVIGTGKKITLECSQTMGHDKMYWYQQDPGMELHLIHYSYGVNSTEKGDLSSESTVSRIRTEHFPLTLESARPSHTSQYLCASRGLGENQPQHFGDGTRLSIL.

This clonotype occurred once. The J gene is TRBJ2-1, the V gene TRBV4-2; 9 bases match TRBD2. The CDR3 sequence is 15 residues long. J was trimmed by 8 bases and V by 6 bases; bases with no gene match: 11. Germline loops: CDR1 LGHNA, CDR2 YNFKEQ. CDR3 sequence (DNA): TGTGCCAGCAGTCCTGTAGGCGGGGGGGCCTATGAGCAGTTCTTC. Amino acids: CASSPVGGGAYEQFF.

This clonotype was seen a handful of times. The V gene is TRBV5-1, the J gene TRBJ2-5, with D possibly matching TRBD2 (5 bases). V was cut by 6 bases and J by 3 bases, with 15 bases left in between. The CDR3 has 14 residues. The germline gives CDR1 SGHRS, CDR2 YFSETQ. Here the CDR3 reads CASNLGRRKETQYF. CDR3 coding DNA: TGCGCCAGCAATCTAGGGAGACGGAAAGAGACCCAGTACTTC.

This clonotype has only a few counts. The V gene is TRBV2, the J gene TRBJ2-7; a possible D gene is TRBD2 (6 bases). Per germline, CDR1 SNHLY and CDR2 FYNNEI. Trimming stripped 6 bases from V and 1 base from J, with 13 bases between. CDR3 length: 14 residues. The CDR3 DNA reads TGTGCCAGCAGAAACAGCGGGCGGTCCTACGAGCAGTACTTC. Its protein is CASRNSGRSYEQYF.

The CDR3 bases are TGCGCCAGCAGCCAAGAGGGCACAGATACGCAGTATTTT. Its protein is CASSQEGTDTQYF. The chain recombines TRBV4-3 with TRBJ2-3; no reliable D call. Germline CDR1 is LGHNA and CDR2 is YSLEER. This CDR3 contains 13 residues. Trimming removed 0 bases at V and 1 base at J, with 2 bases between.

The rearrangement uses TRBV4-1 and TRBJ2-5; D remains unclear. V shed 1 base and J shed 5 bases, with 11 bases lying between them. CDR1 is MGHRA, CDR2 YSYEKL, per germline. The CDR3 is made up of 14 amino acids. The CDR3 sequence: CASSQVVGPETQYF. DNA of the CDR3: TGCGCCAGCAGCCAAGTGGTGGGTCCCGAGACCCAGTACTTC.

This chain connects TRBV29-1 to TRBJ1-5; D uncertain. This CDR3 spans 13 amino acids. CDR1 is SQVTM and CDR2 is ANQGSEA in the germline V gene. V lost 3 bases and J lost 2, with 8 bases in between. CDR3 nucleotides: TGCAGCGTTGATTCGGGAGGCAATCAGCCCCAGCATTTT. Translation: CSVDSGGNQPQHF.

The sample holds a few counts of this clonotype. CDR3 residues: CSVAQGQETQYF. Written as DNA, the CDR3 is TGCAGCGTTGCACAGGGGCAAGAGACCCAGTACTTC. The J gene is TRBJ2-5, the V gene TRBV29-1, with 7 bases lining up with TRBD1. The J segment lost 2 bases and the V segment lost 4 bases, leaving 1 base of the junction unmatched. The CDR3 covers 12 residues. Germline CDR1 and CDR2: SQVTM and ANQGSEA.

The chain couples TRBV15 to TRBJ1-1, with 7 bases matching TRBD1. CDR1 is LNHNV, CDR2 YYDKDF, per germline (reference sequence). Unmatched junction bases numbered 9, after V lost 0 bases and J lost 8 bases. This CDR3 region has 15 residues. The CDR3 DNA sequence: TGTGCCACCAGCAGAGAGGTGCGGGAAGGGGGCGAAGCTTTCTTT. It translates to CATSREVREGGEAFF.

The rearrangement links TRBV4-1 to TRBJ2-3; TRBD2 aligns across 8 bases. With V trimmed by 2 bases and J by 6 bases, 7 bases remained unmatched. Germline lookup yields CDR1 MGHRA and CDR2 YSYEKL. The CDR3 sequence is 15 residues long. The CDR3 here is CASSQSPPGGDTQYF. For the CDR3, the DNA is TGCGCCAGCAGCCAATCCCCCCCGGGGGGGGATACGCAGTATTTT.

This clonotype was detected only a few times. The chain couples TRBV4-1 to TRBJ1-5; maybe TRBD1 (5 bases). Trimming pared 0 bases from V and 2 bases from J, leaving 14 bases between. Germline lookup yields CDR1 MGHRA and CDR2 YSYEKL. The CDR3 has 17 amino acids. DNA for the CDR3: TGCGCCAGCAGCCAAGATCTCGCGCGAGGGGGCAATCAGCCCCAGCATTTT. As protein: CASSQDLARGGNQPQHF.

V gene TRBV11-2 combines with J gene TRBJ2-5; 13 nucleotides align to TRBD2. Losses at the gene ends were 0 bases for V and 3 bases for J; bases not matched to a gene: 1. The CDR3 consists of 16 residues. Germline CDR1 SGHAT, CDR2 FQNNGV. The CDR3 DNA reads TGTGCCAGCAGCTTAGAGGGACTAGCGGGGAAAGAGACCCAGTACTTC. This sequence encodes CASSLEGLAGKETQYF.